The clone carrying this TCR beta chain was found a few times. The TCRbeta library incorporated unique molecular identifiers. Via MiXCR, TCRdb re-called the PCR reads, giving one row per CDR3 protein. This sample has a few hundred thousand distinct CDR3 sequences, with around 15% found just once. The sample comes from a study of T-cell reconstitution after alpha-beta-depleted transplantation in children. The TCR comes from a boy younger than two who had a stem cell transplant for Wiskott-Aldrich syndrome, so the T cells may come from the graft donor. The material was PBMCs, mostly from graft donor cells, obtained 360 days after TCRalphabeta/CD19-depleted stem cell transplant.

CDR3 sequence: CASSRGDSLSENSPLHF. CDR3 in DNA: TGTGCCAGCAGTCGAGGGGACAGTCTCTCGGAAAATTCACCCCTCCACTTT. This chain connects TRBV28 to TRBJ1-6, with 7 bases matching TRBD1. With V trimmed by 5 bases and J by 7 bases, 14 bases remained unmatched. CDR3 length: 17 residues. Germline V lookup: CDR1 MDHEN, CDR2 SYDVKM.